This TCR beta chain emerged from a study of T cell repertoires in aging, cancer and after chemotherapy. General study points: Untreated cancer patients had significantly lower blood TCR diversity than age-matched healthy donors.

Trimming shortened V by 3 bases and J by 6 bases, and 14 bases separated the two germline ends. CDR1 is SGHTA, CDR2 FQGNSA, per germline. The CDR3 length is 14 residues. This clonotype was observed a handful of times. As yet, its antigen is unknown. A mixed TRB-A/B primer pool amplified rearranged TRB by multiplex touch-down PCR. TCRdb itself ran the multiplex PCR reads through MiXCR, one entry per CDR3 protein. The table has about 13,000 distinct CDR3 sequences, 25% seen once; the top ten hold roughly half. TCR beta rearrangements were amplified from peripheral blood genomic DNA. The material sequenced was blood. The sequence was collected from a human donor in good health. The V call is TRBV7-2, the J call TRBJ1-2, with D unresolved. This CDR3 is CASSFLFQADGYTF. In nucleotides, the CDR3 is TGTGCCAGCAGCTTTCTATTCCAAGCTGATGGCTACACCTTC.